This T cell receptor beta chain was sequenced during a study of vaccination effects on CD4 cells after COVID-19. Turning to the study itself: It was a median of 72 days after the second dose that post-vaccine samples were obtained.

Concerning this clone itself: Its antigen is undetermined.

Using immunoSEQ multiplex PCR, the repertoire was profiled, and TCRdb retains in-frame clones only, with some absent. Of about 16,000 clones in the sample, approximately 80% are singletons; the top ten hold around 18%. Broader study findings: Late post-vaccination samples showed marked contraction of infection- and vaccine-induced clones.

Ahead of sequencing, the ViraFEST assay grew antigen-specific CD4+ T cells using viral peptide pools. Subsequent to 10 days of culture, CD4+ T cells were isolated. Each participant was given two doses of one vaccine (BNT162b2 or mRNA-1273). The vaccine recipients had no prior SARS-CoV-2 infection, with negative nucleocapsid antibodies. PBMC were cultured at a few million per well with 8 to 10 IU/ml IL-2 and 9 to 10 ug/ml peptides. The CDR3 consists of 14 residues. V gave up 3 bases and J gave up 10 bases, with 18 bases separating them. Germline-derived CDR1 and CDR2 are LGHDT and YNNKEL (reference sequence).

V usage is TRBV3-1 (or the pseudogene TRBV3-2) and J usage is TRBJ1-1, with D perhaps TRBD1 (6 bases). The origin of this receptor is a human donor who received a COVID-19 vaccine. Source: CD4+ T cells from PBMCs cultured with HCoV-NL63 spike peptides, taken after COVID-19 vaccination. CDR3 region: CASSQSPGAGSAFF. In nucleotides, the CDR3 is TGTGCCAGCAGCCAGTCACCAGGGGCTGGATCAGCTTTCTTT.